This T cell receptor beta chain originates from a study of liver allograft versus peripheral blood T cells. Overall study context: Liver transplant recipients had T cell receptor repertoires compared between transplanted liver and peripheral blood.

At least ten counts were recorded for this clonotype. Its specificity is unknown. TCRdb fed the reads into MiXCR, producing one record per CDR3 protein. In the table there are 15,000 to 20,000 distinct CDR3 sequences, 22% of which are singletons. Study outcomes and limitations: The authors reported that T cell receptor repertoires inside liver allografts differed from those in peripheral blood.

Germline lookup yields CDR1 SGHTA and CDR2 FQGTGA. CDR3 length: 11 amino acids. Trimming pared 5 bases from V and 6 bases from J, leaving 5 bases between. The rearrangement links TRBV7-3 to TRBJ1-5; the D is unclear. This TCR was sampled from a human patient who had a liver transplant. Part of the T cell pool may stem from the graft donor. CDR3 sequence: CASSPSQPQHF. Written as DNA, the CDR3 is TGTGCCAGCAGCCCTAGTCAGCCCCAGCATTTT.